This T cell receptor beta chain was identified during a study of blood T cell repertoires in COVID-19. Study context: Material from acute and convalescent COVID-19 was sourced from the United States, Italy and Spain. In each case, the material was cDNA or gDNA derived from T cells, B-cell-depleted T cells, or PBMCs.

Per the original methods: From reference gene primer amplification, estimates of nucleated cell counts were derived. The protocol was immunoSEQ multiplex PCR, while the TCRdb copy is restricted to in-frame clones and leaves out a portion. D and trimming were read from the DNA, whereas the V and J calls and clone size are those reported in that table. The table includes 170,000 or so clones, 86% detected once. V lost 1 base and J 5 bases, leaving 8 bases between the germline ends. Germline CDR1 and CDR2: SEHNR and FQNEAQ (reference sequence). CDR3 length: 14 amino acids. The chain has TRBV7-9 and TRBJ1-4, with D possibly matching TRBD1 (6 bases). Sequencing was performed on peripheral blood. This sequence was found in a man in his forties or fifties with active or convalescent COVID-19. CDR3 protein: CASSLGRGNEKLFF. The CDR3 nucleotides are TGTGCCAGCAGCTTAGGCAGGGGCAATGAAAAACTGTTTTTT.